This entry lists 4 T cell receptor beta chains sequenced from one sample in a study of T-cell reconstitution after alpha-beta-depleted transplantation in children. Unique molecular identifiers featured in how the TCRbeta library was prepared. Each CDR3 protein gets one entry after TCRdb re-called the PCR reads with MiXCR. The sample yields 230,000 or so distinct CDR3 sequences, around 12% seen once. This specimen was PBMCs from the stem cell graft donor, taken from the stem cell graft. The receptor set was obtained from a human donor who donated a stem cell graft to a child with acute lymphoblastic leukemia.

This clonotype was seen repeatedly, ten times or more. The chain combines TRBV11-2 with TRBJ2-2, with 13 nucleotides matching TRBD2. Germline V gene sequence: CDR1 SGHAT, CDR2 FQNNGV. This CDR3 is built from 18 residues. V shed 7 bases, J shed 4 bases, and the junction held 12 bases outside the gene matches. In DNA form, the CDR3 reads TGTGCCAGCATCCTTAGAACTAGCGGGAGGGCCGGCACCGGGGAGCTGTTTTTT. Translated, it gives CASILRTSGRAGTGELFF. The full variable domain, completed using reference TRBV11-2 and TRBJ2-2, is EAGVAQSPRYKIIEKRQSVAFWCNPISGHATLYWYQQILGQGPKLLIQFQNNGVVDDSQLPKDRFSAERLKGVDSTLKIQPAKLEDSAVYLCASILRTSGRAGTGELFFGEGSRLTVL.

This clonotype was counted many times. The chain is built from TRBV5-6 and TRBJ1-5, with D unresolved. Trimming took 5 bases from V and 4 from J, leaving 16 bases between them. The germline gives CDR1 SGHDT, CDR2 YYEEEE. This CDR3 has 15 residues. This CDR3 reads CASSFGYGGNQPQHF. In DNA form, the CDR3 reads TGTGCCAGCAGTTTTGGTTACGGCGGAAATCAGCCCCAGCATTTT.

The sample holds many counts of this clonotype. This sequence joins TRBV28 and TRBJ2-3, with TRBD2 as a possible D gene (5 bases). The CDR3 covers 14 residues. V was pared by 3 bases and J by 7 bases, with 14 bases between. The germline V gene encodes CDR1 MDHEN and CDR2 SYDVKM. CDR3 in DNA: TGTGCCAGCAGTTTTTGGGGAGACGCAAATACGCAGTATTTT. Amino acid sequence: CASSFWGDANTQYF.

This clonotype showed up many times. The J gene is TRBJ2-3, the V gene TRBV5-1; TRBD1 might be the D (5 bases). The V gene lost 0 bases and the J gene lost 2 bases, with 10 bases spanning the gap. The CDR3 is 15 amino acids. CDR1 and CDR2 (germline): SGHRS, YFSETQ. As DNA, the CDR3 is TGCGCCAGCAGCTTGGACGACAGTATCACAGATACGCAGTATTTT. This translates into CASSLDDSITDTQYF. The whole variable domain, filled in from reference TRBV5-1 and TRBJ2-3, reads KAGVTQTPRYLIKTRGQQVTLSCSPISGHRSVSWYQQTPGQGLQFLFEYFSETQRNKGNFPGRFSGRQFSNSRSEMNVSTLELGDSALYLCASSLDDSITDTQYFGPGTRLTVL.